One sample yielded the 21 T cell receptor beta chains listed below, sequenced in a study of PD-1 blockade in classical Hodgkin lymphoma. Assay used: immunoSEQ multiplex PCR; TCRdb lists only in-frame clones, some missing. Of 90,000 to 100,000 clones in the sample, about four fifths were seen once. Relapse was seen in all patients after autologous stem cell transplantation, and brentuximab vedotin exposure was variable. The sequencing here drew on peripheral blood mononuclear cells (PBMCs), taken before the second cycle of nivolumab. These receptors all stem from a human donor with classical Hodgkin lymphoma.

This chain links TRBV14 with TRBJ1-1; D uncertain. The CDR3 is 14 amino acids. The V gene's germline CDR1 is SGHDN and CDR2 FVKESK. Trimming stripped 3 bases from V and 4 bases from J, with 12 bases between. The CDR3 sequence is CASSQVFGGTEAFF. The CDR3 DNA reads TGTGCCAGCAGCCAGGTCTTTGGCGGCACTGAAGCTTTCTTT.

This chain joins TRBV5-1 and TRBJ2-1; 14 positions agree with TRBD2. The CDR3 totals 15 residues. Germline assignment: CDR1 SGHRS and CDR2 YFSETQ. Germline trimming cut 5 bases from V and 6 bases from J; bases unmatched to any gene: 4. In DNA form, the CDR3 reads TGCGCCAGCAGTCACGGGACTAGCGGGAGCAATGAGCAGTTCTTC. Protein sequence: CASSHGTSGSNEQFF.

The chain carries TRBV28 and TRBJ2-4; 7 bases are shared with TRBD2. The CDR3 covers 13 residues. Trimming cost V 6 bases and J 9 bases; bases outside gene matches: 8. CDR1 and CDR2 from the germline V gene are MDHEN and SYDVKM. This CDR3 reads CASSPVGGSIQYF. The CDR3 DNA is TGTGCCAGCAGCCCAGTGGGGGGGAGCATTCAGTACTTC.

This chain connects TRBV19 to TRBJ2-1, with TRBD2 matching 9 bases. The CDR3 has 14 residues. The V gene end was trimmed by 5 bases and the J gene end by 8 bases; junction bases not matched to a gene: 7. CDR1 is LNHDA and CDR2 is SQIVND in the germline V gene (reference sequence). CDR3 DNA sequence: TGTGCCAGTAGTGGGGTAGCGGGAGAGGATGAGCAGTTCTTC. Amino acids: CASSGVAGEDEQFF.

This chain connects TRBV18 to TRBJ2-3; D is possibly TRBD2 (5 bases). CDR3 length: 16 residues. Trimming removed 1 base from V and 4 bases from J, with 15 bases in between. Germline CDR1 KGHSH, CDR2 LQKENI. CDR3 amino acids: CASSPLVWGVADTQYF. The DNA of the CDR3 is TGTGCCAGCTCACCACTTGTCTGGGGAGTCGCAGATACGCAGTATTTT. Supplemented by reference TRBV18 and TRBJ2-3, the full variable domain reads NAGVMQNPRHLVRRRGQEARLRCSPMKGHSHVYWYRQLPEEGLKFMVYLQKENIIDESGMPKERFSAEFPKEGPSILRIQQVVRGDSAAYFCASSPLVWGVADTQYFGPGTRLTVL.

V usage is TRBV6-4 and J usage is TRBJ2-2; D call uncertain. CDR3 size: 13 residues. The germline V gene has CDR1 MRHNA and CDR2 SNTAGT. V was clipped by 6 bases and J by 2 bases, with 7 bases between them. Here the CDR3 reads CASSPPNTGELFF. In DNA, the CDR3 is TGTGCCAGCAGCCCCCCAAACACCGGGGAGCTGTTTTTT.

CDR3 nucleotide sequence: TGTGCCAGCAGCCCCTCGGGGGGGCCCTACGAGCAGTACTTC. It codes for CASSPSGGPYEQYF. This chain uses TRBV7-3 with TRBJ2-7, with TRBD2 matching 8 bases. The V segment lost 5 bases and the J segment 2 bases; nucleotides outside the gene matches: 5. In germline, CDR1 is SGHTA, CDR2 FQGTGA. CDR3 length equals 14 residues.

This chain joins TRBV7-2 and TRBJ2-1, with 9 bases lining up with TRBD1. The CDR3 spans 15 residues. Looked up from germline, CDR1 is SGHTA and CDR2 is FQGNSA. V lost 5 bases and J lost 6; bases outside the gene matches: 8. This CDR3 reads CASSLRGQGGNEQFF. The CDR3 nucleotides are TGTGCCAGCAGCCTCCGGGGACAGGGTGGCAATGAGCAGTTCTTC. The whole variable domain, remainder taken from reference TRBV7-2 and TRBJ2-1, is GAGVSQSPSNKVTEKGKDVELRCDPISGHTALYWYRQSLGQGLEFLIYFQGNSAPDKSGLPSDRFSAERTGGSVSTLTIQRTQQEDSAVYLCASSLRGQGGNEQFFGPGTRLTVL.

V and J are TRBV5-4 and TRBJ2-3, with D tentatively TRBD2 (7 bases). V lost 4 bases to trimming and J lost 6 bases, with 24 bases between them. Germline values: CDR1 SGHNT, CDR2 YYREEE (reference sequence). The CDR3 extends over 17 amino acids. The CDR3 protein is CASSLDGGRESGDTQYF. The CDR3 nucleotides are TGTGCCAGCAGCCTGGACGGGGGGCGGGAGTCAGGTGATACGCAGTATTTT.

The chain carries TRBV7-2 and TRBJ2-5, with 8 bases that match TRBD2. This CDR3 is built from 13 residues. The V and J ends lost 7 bases and 1 base, in that order; junction bases with no gene match: 2. The germline V gene has CDR1 SGHTA and CDR2 FQGNSA. The CDR3: CASTLAAQETQYF. The CDR3 nucleotides read TGTGCCAGCACACTAGCGGCCCAAGAGACCCAGTACTTC.

This chain connects TRBV19 to TRBJ2-1; 7 bases align to TRBD1. V lost 3 bases and J lost 0; bases outside the gene matches: 5. This CDR3 has 16 residues. Germline V gene lookup returns CDR1 LNHDA and CDR2 SQIVND (reference sequence). CDR3 DNA sequence: TGTGCCAGTAGTATCAGGGACAGTAGCTCCTACAATGAGCAGTTCTTC. Translation: CASSIRDSSSYNEQFF.

The chain employs TRBV9 and TRBJ2-1, with 9 bases fitting TRBD2. V was clipped by 0 bases and J by 7 bases; unmatched bases: 8. Germline CDR1 is SGDLS and CDR2 is YYNGEE. CDR3 length: 16 residues. CDR3 loop: CASSVVGSGGLNEQFF. The CDR3 nucleotides are TGTGCCAGCAGCGTAGTGGGTAGCGGGGGACTTAATGAGCAGTTCTTC.

This sequence joins TRBV10-3 and TRBJ2-1; D uncertain. CDR3 size: 14 residues. The germline gives CDR1 ENHRY, CDR2 SYGVKD. Deletions cut 3 bases from V and 9 bases from J, with 15 bases between. CDR3 bases: TGTGCCATCAGTGATCCGCCGGGCGGTACTGAGCAGTTCTTC. Protein product: CAISDPPGGTEQFF.

The V gene is TRBV5-1, the J gene TRBJ2-6; a weak D match, TRBD2 (5 bases). Germline loops: CDR1 SGHRS, CDR2 YFSETQ. With 1 base removed from V and 1 base from J, the gap between germline ends came to 6 bases. The CDR3 totals 15 residues. The CDR3 region is CASSLSGSGANVLTF. In DNA, the CDR3 is TGCGCCAGCAGCTTGTCGGGGTCTGGGGCCAACGTCCTGACTTTC.

The chain has TRBV4-3 and TRBJ2-7; D is perhaps TRBD1 (5 bases). Germline values: CDR1 LGHNA, CDR2 YSLEER. The CDR3 runs to 14 residues. Trimming removed 3 bases from V and 3 bases from J, with 12 bases in between. CDR3 sequence reads: CASSQTDTGYEQYF. The CDR3 DNA follows: TGCGCCAGCAGCCAGACAGACACGGGCTACGAGCAGTACTTC.

This chain uses TRBV5-1 with TRBJ2-7; D is unclear. The ends were cut back, 4 bases at V and 1 base at J, with 9 bases in the middle. Germline V gene data show CDR1 as SGHRS and CDR2 as YFSETQ. The CDR3 spans 13 residues. CDR3 sequence (DNA): TGCGCCAGCAGCAGCGACGGGTCCTACGAGCAGTACTTC. It yields the protein CASSSDGSYEQYF.

The rearrangement joins TRBV2 to TRBJ2-4; the D gene is possibly TRBD1 (5 bases). V gave up 0 bases and J gave up 8 bases, with 17 bases separating them. CDR1 is SNHLY, CDR2 FYNNEI, per germline. The CDR3 is 16 residues long. This chain's CDR3 is CASSEARGRLSDIQYF. The CDR3 nucleotides read TGTGCCAGCAGTGAAGCTAGGGGTAGGCTTTCGGACATTCAGTACTTC.

The CDR3: CASSLSTLESWRDRNEQFF. The CDR3 region has the DNA TGTGCCAGCAGCTTAAGCACACTAGAGTCCTGGCGGGACCGCAATGAGCAGTTCTTC. The chain recombines TRBV7-6 with TRBJ2-1; tentative D call: TRBD2 (6 bases). The V end lost 2 bases, the J end lost 6 bases, and 26 bases lay between the germline ends. Germline loops: CDR1 SGHVS, CDR2 FNYEAQ. The length of the CDR3 is 19 residues.

The V call is TRBV2, the J call TRBJ1-3; D remains unclear. The germline V and J ends were trimmed by 4 bases and 5 bases, with 12 bases remaining between them. This CDR3 is 14 amino acids long. Germline V lookup: CDR1 SNHLY, CDR2 FYNNEI. This CDR3 is CASSVAGPRNTIYF. Written as DNA, the CDR3 is TGTGCCAGCAGTGTCGCAGGCCCACGAAACACCATATATTTT.

The rearrangement joins TRBV4-3 to TRBJ2-5; D is undetermined. In germline, CDR1 is LGHNA, CDR2 YSLEER. CDR3 length: 15 residues. V was clipped by 4 bases and J by 2 bases, with 14 bases between them. Written as DNA, the CDR3 is TGCGCCAGCAGCCGAGTTTTGGCAGTACAAGAGACCCAGTACTTC. Its protein product is CASSRVLAVQETQYF.

The chain has TRBV7-7 and TRBJ2-2; TRBD2 agrees at 10 bases. Per germline, CDR1 SSHAT and CDR2 FNYEAQ (reference sequence). The CDR3 totals 15 residues. Trimming took 0 bases from V and 6 from J; bases not matched to a gene: 1. CDR3 nucleotides: TGTGCCAGCAGCTTAGCCCTAGCGGGAGCCGGGGAGCTGTTTTTT. This encodes CASSLALAGAGELFF.